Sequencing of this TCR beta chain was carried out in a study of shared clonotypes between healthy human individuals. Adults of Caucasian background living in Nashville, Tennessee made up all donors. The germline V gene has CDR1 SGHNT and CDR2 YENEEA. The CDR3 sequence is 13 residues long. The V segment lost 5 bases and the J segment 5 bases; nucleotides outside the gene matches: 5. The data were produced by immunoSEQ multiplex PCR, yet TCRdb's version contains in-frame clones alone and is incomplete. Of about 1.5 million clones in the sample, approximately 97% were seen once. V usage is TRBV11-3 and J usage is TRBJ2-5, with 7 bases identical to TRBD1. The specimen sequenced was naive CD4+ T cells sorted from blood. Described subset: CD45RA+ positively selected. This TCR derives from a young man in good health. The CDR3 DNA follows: TGTGCCAGCAGCAGACAGGGTGGGGAGACCCAGTACTTC. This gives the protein CASSRQGGETQYF.